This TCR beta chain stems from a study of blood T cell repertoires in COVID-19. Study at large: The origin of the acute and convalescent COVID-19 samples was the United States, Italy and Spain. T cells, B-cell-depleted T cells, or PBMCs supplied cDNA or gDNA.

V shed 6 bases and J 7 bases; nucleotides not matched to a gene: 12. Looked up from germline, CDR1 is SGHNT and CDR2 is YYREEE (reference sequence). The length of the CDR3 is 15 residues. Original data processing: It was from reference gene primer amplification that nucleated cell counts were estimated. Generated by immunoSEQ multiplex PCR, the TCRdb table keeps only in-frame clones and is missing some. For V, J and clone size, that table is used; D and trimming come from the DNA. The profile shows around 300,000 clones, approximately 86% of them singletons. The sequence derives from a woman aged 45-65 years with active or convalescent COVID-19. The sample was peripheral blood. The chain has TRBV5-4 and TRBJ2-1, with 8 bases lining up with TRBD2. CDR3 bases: TGTGCCAGCACCCCTCCTTCCGGGACTAGGAATGAGCAGTTCTTC. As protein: CASTPPSGTRNEQFF.